Listed below are T cell receptor beta chains from one sample, sequenced in a study of molecular identifiers for immune sequencing clone quantification. TCRdb reprocessed the PCR reads via MiXCR and lists one record per CDR3 protein. The sample lists about 500,000 distinct CDR3 sequences; 20% to 25% were seen once. Material for sequencing was naive CD8+ T cells from blood, with Jurkat cell RNA spiked in. The receptors stem from a human donor in good health. Some libraries in this study had Jurkat cell RNA spiked in. The CDR3 runs from the conserved cysteine through the conserved F or W. The D gene is left open where the match is weak. Part of the rows lack a size; the others show once, few, many or a class for expanded clones.

size: many
J: TRBJ1-1
V: TRBV15
length: 15
D: .
DNA: TGTGCCACCAGCAGAGCCCCGGGGGATTTTGGGGAAGCTTTCTTT
CDR3: CATSRAPGDFGEAFF

size: many
J: TRBJ2-2
V: TRBV4-2
length: 16
D: TRBD2
DNA: TGTGCCAGCAGCCCGACCGGGACTATTGTTTCCGGGGAGCTGTTTTTT
CDR3: CASSPTGTIVSGELFF

size: .
J: TRBJ2-7
V: TRBV7-9
length: 14
D: TRBD1
DNA: TGTGCCAGCAGCTCCCGGGACAGGGTCTACGAGCAGTACTTC
CDR3: CASSSRDRVYEQYF

size: .
J: TRBJ2-7
V: TRBV29-1
length: 14
D: TRBD2
DNA: TGCAGCGTTGTAAGAGCGGGAGGGCTCTACGAGCAGTACTTC
CDR3: CSVVRAGGLYEQYF

size: many
J: TRBJ2-7
V: TRBV28
length: 14
D: TRBD2
DNA: TGTGCCAGCAGTTCTTACTATAGCGGGCTGGAGCAGTACTTC
CDR3: CASSSYYSGLEQYF

size: many
J: TRBJ1-1
V: TRBV13
length: 16
D: .
DNA: TGTGCCAGCAGCTCAGAGGGTCGGATAGGCGACACTGAAGCTTTCTTT
CDR3: CASSSEGRIGDTEAFF

size: few
J: TRBJ2-3
V: TRBV9
length: 14
D: .
DNA: TGTGCCAGCAGCCAAGGTTTAGCGGCAGATACGCAGTATTTT
CDR3: CASSQGLAADTQYF

size: .
J: TRBJ1-5
V: TRBV19
length: 14
D: .
DNA: TGTGCCAGTACTGAGGTTCTTAGCAATCAGCCCCAGCATTTT
CDR3: CASTEVLSNQPQHF

size: many
J: TRBJ2-7
V: TRBV5-1
length: 14
D: .
DNA: TGCGCCAGCAGCTTGGCCATCGCAGGGGCCGAGCAGTACTTC
CDR3: CASSLAIAGAEQYF

size: .
J: TRBJ1-4
V: TRBV5-6
length: 17
D: TRBD1
DNA: TGTGCCAGCAGCTTGTCTGGGGGTGACAGGGATCAGGAAAAACTGTTTTTT
CDR3: CASSLSGGDRDQEKLFF

size: many
J: TRBJ2-7
V: TRBV6-1
length: 15
D: TRBD1
DNA: TGTGCCAGCAGTGAATCATTACAGGGGGCGGGGGAGCAGTACTTC
CDR3: CASSESLQGAGEQYF

size: many
J: TRBJ2-3
V: TRBV2
length: 15
D: TRBD1
DNA: TGTGCCAGCAGCGCCAGAAGGACAGGGGTAGATACGCAGTATTTT
CDR3: CASSARRTGVDTQYF

size: once
J: TRBJ2-1
V: TRBV2
length: 16
D: TRBD2
DNA: TGTGCCAGCAGTGAAGAAAGCGGGGGGGCCAAGAATGAGCAGTTCTTC
CDR3: CASSEESGGAKNEQFF

size: many
J: TRBJ2-7
V: TRBV4-3
length: 13
D: .
DNA: TGCGCCAGCAGCCAAGGGGCAGGGTACGAGCAGTACTTC
CDR3: CASSQGAGYEQYF

size: many
J: TRBJ2-7
V: TRBV7-2
length: 14
D: .
DNA: TGTGCCAGCAGCTTCGGACGTACGGGCTACGAGCAGTACTTC
CDR3: CASSFGRTGYEQYF

size: many
J: TRBJ2-2
V: TRBV29-1
length: 13
D: .
DNA: TGCAGCGTTGAGGGGGAAGACACCGGGGAGCTGTTTTTT
CDR3: CSVEGEDTGELFF

size: few
J: TRBJ2-7
V: TRBV18
length: 13
D: .
DNA: TGTGCCAGCTCACCACTAGAGGGGTACGAGCAGTACTTC
CDR3: CASSPLEGYEQYF

size: many
J: TRBJ2-7
V: TRBV6-2/TRBV6-3
length: 12
D: .
DNA: TGTGCCAGCAACCAGGGTCCCGACGAGCAGTACTTC
CDR3: CASNQGPDEQYF

size: many
J: TRBJ2-3
V: TRBV7-8
length: 17
D: .
DNA: TGTGCCAGCAGCTTACCCCGGGTAGGGCCCGCCACAGATACGCAGTATTTT
CDR3: CASSLPRVGPATDTQYF

size: few
J: TRBJ1-1
V: TRBV28
length: 15
D: .
DNA: TGTGCCAGCAGTTCGCCCACCAGGAGGAACACTGAAGCTTTCTTT
CDR3: CASSSPTRRNTEAFF

size: few
J: TRBJ1-3
V: TRBV20-1
length: 16
D: .
DNA: TGCAGTGCTATACGGTCGTTGGGGGAAACTGGAAACACCATATATTTT
CDR3: CSAIRSLGETGNTIYF

size: many
J: TRBJ1-5
V: TRBV4-3
length: 16
D: .
DNA: TGCGCCAGCAGCCAAGGCGTCAGCAGGCGTGATCAGCCCCAGCATTTT
CDR3: CASSQGVSRRDQPQHF

size: few
J: TRBJ2-2
V: TRBV28
length: 16
D: TRBD1
DNA: TGTGCCAGCCGAGTGCTCGGACAGGGTTCTACCGGGGAGCTGTTTTTT
CDR3: CASRVLGQGSTGELFF

size: many
J: TRBJ1-1
V: TRBV27
length: 13
D: .
DNA: TGTGCCAGCAGTCCATACCAGAACACTGAAGCTTTCTTT
CDR3: CASSPYQNTEAFF

size: .
J: TRBJ2-7
V: TRBV20-1
length: 14
D: TRBD2
DNA: TGCAGTGCTAGAGGGTGGACTAGCTCCTACGAGCAGTACTTC
CDR3: CSARGWTSSYEQYF

size: .
J: TRBJ2-1
V: TRBV5-1
length: 11
D: .
DNA: TGCGCCAGCAGCTACCACAATGAGCAGCTCTTC
CDR3: CASSYHNEQLF

size: .
J: TRBJ2-3
V: TRBV6-5
length: 15
D: TRBD2
DNA: TGTGCCAGCAGTCCACTAGCGGAGATGGGGGATACGCAGTATTTT
CDR3: CASSPLAEMGDTQYF

size: many
J: TRBJ2-5
V: TRBV4-1
length: 12
D: .
DNA: TGCGCCAGTTCCAGGGACCAAGAGACCCAGTACTTC
CDR3: CASSRDQETQYF

size: .
J: TRBJ2-1
V: TRBV4-3
length: 18
D: TRBD2
DNA: TGCGCCAGCAGCCAAGATCTCAACGGGAGGGCCATCTACAATGAGCAGTTCTTC
CDR3: CASSQDLNGRAIYNEQFF

size: few
J: TRBJ2-1
V: TRBV7-3
length: 14
D: .
DNA: TGTGCCAGCAGCCCCGCATTAGCGTTCAATGAGCAGTTCTTC
CDR3: CASSPALAFNEQFF

size: many
J: TRBJ1-1
V: TRBV4-1
length: 14
D: TRBD1
DNA: TGCGCCAGCAGCCAGACCACAGGGGCCACTGAAGCTTTCTTT
CDR3: CASSQTTGATEAFF

size: .
J: TRBJ1-3
V: TRBV3-1
length: 15
D: .
DNA: TGTGCCAGCAGCCAAGATGCAGGGGCTGGAAACACCATATATTTT
CDR3: CASSQDAGAGNTIYF

size: many
J: TRBJ1-6
V: TRBV11-2
length: 18
D: .
DNA: TGTGCCAGCAGCTCAAACGGCGGAGTAAGCTCCTATAATTCACCCCTCCACTTT
CDR3: CASSSNGGVSSYNSPLHF

size: .
J: TRBJ1-3
V: TRBV7-2
length: 15
D: .
DNA: TGTGCCAGCAGCTGCGACAGCAGCTCTGGAAACACCATATATTTT
CDR3: CASSCDSSSGNTIYF

size: few
J: TRBJ1-1
V: TRBV12-3/TRBV12-4
length: 14
D: .
DNA: TGTGCCAGCAGTTTGGGCCATGACGTCGCTGAAGCTTTCTTT
CDR3: CASSLGHDVAEAFF

size: few
J: TRBJ2-7
V: TRBV7-9
length: 17
D: .
DNA: TGTGCCAGCAGCGTCGAACGGGGGGCATCGAGCTCCTACGAGCAGTACTTC
CDR3: CASSVERGASSSYEQYF

size: .
J: TRBJ1-5
V: TRBV5-3
length: 14
D: .
DNA: TGTGCCAGCAGCTTAGGGCAGTTTAATCAGCTCCAGCATTTT
CDR3: CASSLGQFNQLQHF

size: many
J: TRBJ2-7
V: TRBV30
length: 12
D: TRBD1
DNA: TGTGCCTGGACCGGGACAGGGCTCGAGCAGTACTTC
CDR3: CAWTGTGLEQYF